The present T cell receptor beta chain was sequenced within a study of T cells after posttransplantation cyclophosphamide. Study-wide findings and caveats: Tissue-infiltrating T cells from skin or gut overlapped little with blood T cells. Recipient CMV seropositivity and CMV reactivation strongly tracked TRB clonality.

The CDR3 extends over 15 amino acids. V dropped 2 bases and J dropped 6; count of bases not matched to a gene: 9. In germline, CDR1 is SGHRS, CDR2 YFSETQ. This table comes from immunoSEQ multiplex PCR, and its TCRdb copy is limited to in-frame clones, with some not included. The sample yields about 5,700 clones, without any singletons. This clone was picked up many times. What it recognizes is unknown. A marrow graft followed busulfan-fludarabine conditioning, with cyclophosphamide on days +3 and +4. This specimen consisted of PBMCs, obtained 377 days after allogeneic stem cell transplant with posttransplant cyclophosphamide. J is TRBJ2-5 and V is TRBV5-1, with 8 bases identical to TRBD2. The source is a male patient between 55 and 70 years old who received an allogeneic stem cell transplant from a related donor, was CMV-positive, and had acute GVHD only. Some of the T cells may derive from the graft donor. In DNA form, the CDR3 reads TGCGCCAGCAGCTTCGGGGGGGCCGGGGAAAAGACCCAGTACTTC. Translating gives CASSFGGAGEKTQYF. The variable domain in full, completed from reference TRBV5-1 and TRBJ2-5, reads KAGVTQTPRYLIKTRGQQVTLSCSPISGHRSVSWYQQTPGQGLQFLFEYFSETQRNKGNFPGRFSGRQFSNSRSEMNVSTLELGDSALYLCASSFGGAGEKTQYFGPGTRLLVL.